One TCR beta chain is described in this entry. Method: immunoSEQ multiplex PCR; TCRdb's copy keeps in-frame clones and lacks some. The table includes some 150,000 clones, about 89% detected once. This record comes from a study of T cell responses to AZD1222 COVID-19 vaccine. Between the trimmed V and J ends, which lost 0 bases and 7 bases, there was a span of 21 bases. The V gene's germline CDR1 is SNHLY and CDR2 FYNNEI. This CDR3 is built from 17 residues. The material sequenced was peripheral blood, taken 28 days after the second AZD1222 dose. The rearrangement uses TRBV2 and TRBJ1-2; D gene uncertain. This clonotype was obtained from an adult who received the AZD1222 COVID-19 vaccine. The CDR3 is CASSEAPDGLTGGGYTF. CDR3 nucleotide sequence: TGTGCCAGCAGTGAAGCGCCGGATGGGTTGACGGGAGGTGGCTACACCTTC.